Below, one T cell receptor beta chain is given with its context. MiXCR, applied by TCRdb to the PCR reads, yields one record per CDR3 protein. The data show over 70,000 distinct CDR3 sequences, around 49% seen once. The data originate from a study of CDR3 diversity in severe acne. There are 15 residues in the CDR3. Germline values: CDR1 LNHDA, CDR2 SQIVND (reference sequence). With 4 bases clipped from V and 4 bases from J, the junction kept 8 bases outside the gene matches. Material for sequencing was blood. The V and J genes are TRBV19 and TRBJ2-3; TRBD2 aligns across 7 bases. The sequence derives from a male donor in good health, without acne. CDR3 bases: TGTGCCAGTAGTAGTGTGGCGGGAGAGGCAGATACGCAGTATTTT. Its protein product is CASSSVAGEADTQYF.